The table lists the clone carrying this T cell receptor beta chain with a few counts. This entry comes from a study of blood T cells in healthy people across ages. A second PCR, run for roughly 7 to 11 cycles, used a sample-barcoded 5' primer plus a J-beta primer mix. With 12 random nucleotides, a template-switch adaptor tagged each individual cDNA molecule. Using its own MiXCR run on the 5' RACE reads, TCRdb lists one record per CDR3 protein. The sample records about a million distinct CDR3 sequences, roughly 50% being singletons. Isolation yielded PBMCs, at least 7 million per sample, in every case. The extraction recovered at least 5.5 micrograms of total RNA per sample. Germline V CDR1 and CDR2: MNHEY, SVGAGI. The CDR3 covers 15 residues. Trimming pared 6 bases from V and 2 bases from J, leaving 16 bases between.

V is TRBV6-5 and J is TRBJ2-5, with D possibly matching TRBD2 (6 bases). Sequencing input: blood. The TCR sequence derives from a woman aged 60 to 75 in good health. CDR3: CASSYRGTKQETQYF. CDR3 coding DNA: TGTGCCAGCAGCTACCGGGGGACGAAGCAAGAGACCCAGTACTTC.